This TCR beta chain derives from a study of T cell changes during pregnancy in multiple sclerosis. Germline V lookup: CDR1 SNHLY, CDR2 FYNNEI. Trimming shortened V by 1 base and J by 0 bases, and 10 bases separated the two germline ends. The CDR3 has 17 residues. This clone has just one count. This table comes from immunoSEQ multiplex PCR, and its TCRdb copy is limited to in-frame clones, with some not included. Of around 69,000 clones listed, approximately 92% are singletons. This receptor was identified in a female donor in good health, enrolled as a control in a pregnancy study. V and J are TRBV2 and TRBJ1-6; no clear D gene. The sample consisted of peripheral blood, taken in the third trimester of pregnancy. The CDR3 DNA reads as TGTGCCAGCAGTGAAGTGGTGGTGAGCTCCTATAATTCACCCCTCCACTTT. This codes for CASSEVVVSSYNSPLHF.